These 30 T cell receptor beta chains were all obtained from the same sample, sequenced in a study of TIL therapy for anti-PD-1-resistant metastatic lung cancer. Sequencing used immunoSEQ v3. Sequenced by immunoSEQ multiplex PCR; TCRdb stores in-frame clones only, minus some. Of tens of thousands of clones in the sample, roughly 69% were seen once. The time point here: pre-treatment sample, taken before nivolumab and TIL therapy. Sequencing used blood, obtained at baseline. These receptors all come from a person aged 25 to 80 with non-small cell lung cancer.

This clone appeared once. The chain couples TRBV5-6 to TRBJ2-1, with D perhaps matching TRBD1 (5 bases). Trimming removed 0 bases at V and 5 bases at J, with 6 bases between. Germline V gives CDR1 SGHDT, CDR2 YYEEEE. This CDR3 spans 13 amino acids. This CDR3 reads CASSLVRDNEQFF. DNA of the CDR3: TGTGCCAGCAGCTTGGTCAGGGACAATGAGCAGTTCTTC.

This chain connects TRBV5-1 to TRBJ2-3, with no clear D. V lost 0 bases and J 0 bases, leaving 8 bases between the germline ends. This CDR3 is built from 15 residues. Germline lookup yields CDR1 SGHRS and CDR2 YFSETQ. CDR3 bases: TGCGCCAGCAGCTTGGCAGCGATTAGCACAGATACGCAGTATTTT. Translation gives CASSLAAISTDTQYF.

The chain recombines TRBV7-9 with TRBJ2-1; TRBD1 matches 8 bases. The CDR3 has 16 amino acids. With V trimmed by 5 bases and J by 10 bases, 16 bases remained unmatched. Per the germline V gene, CDR1 is SEHNR and CDR2 is FQNEAQ (reference sequence). The CDR3 DNA follows: TGTGCCAGCAGCCTAGTGGCGACAGGGGTTTCGAGGGAGCAGTTCTTC. It yields the protein CASSLVATGVSREQFF.

The chain employs TRBV5-1 and TRBJ2-1, with a possible D match to TRBD2 (5 bases). Germline CDR1 reads SGHRS; CDR2 reads YFSETQ. V lost 2 bases, J lost 6 bases, and 12 bases lay in between. The CDR3 is 14 residues long. The CDR3 spells CASSFNGESNEQFF. CDR3 bases: TGCGCCAGCAGCTTCAACGGGGAATCCAATGAGCAGTTCTTC.

The genes are TRBV5-5 and TRBJ2-7; D uncertain. The CDR3 runs to 15 residues. V was pared by 4 bases and J by 0 bases, with 14 bases between. Germline V gives CDR1 SGHKS, CDR2 YYEKEE (reference sequence). The CDR3 nucleotides read TGTGCCAGCAGCCGGTTAGGAAGATCCTCCTACGAGCAGTACTTC. Translation gives CASSRLGRSSYEQYF. The variable domain in full, completed from reference TRBV5-5 and TRBJ2-7, reads DAGVTQSPTHLIKTRGQQVTLRCSPISGHKSVSWYQQVLGQGPQFIFQYYEKEERGRGNFPDRFSARQFPNYSSELNVNALLLGDSALYLCASSRLGRSSYEQYFGPGTRLTVT.

This sequence joins TRBV6-5 and TRBJ1-1; 7 nucleotides line up with TRBD1. Germline loops: CDR1 MNHEY, CDR2 SVGAGI. Germline trimming cut 4 bases from V and 11 bases from J; bases unmatched to any gene: 13. The CDR3 extends over 14 amino acids. The CDR3, as DNA: TGTGCCAGCAGTTCCCAACTGACAGGGCGGGCGGCTTTCTTT. Its translation: CASSSQLTGRAAFF.

The gene calls are TRBV7-9 and TRBJ2-1; 13 nucleotides agree with TRBD2. Germline CDR1 reads SEHNR; CDR2 reads FQNEAQ (reference sequence). Trimming removed 8 bases from V and 0 bases from J; junction bases left unmatched: 13. The CDR3 covers 19 residues. This CDR3 is CASFPRLAGGPSSYNEQFF. The CDR3 coding sequence is TGTGCCAGCTTCCCCCGACTAGCGGGAGGACCTAGCTCCTACAATGAGCAGTTCTTC.

V and J are TRBV14 and TRBJ1-2; D unclear. The CDR3 loop spans 15 amino acids. V lost 5 bases to trimming and J lost 6 bases, with 19 bases between them. Germline V gene sequence: CDR1 SGHDN, CDR2 FVKESK. For the CDR3, the DNA is TGTGCCAGCAGCGGTATACCCGAAGGTCGGAATGGCTACACCTTC. Encoded protein: CASSGIPEGRNGYTF.

CDR3 bases: TGTGCCAGCAGGAGAATCGGGAGCGAGACCCAGTACTTC. Amino acids: CASRRIGSETQYF. The rearrangement joins TRBV6-1 to TRBJ2-5, with D perhaps matching TRBD2 (6 bases). Germline V CDR1 and CDR2: MNHNS, SASEGT. Trimming left V 6 bases short and J 5 bases short, with 13 bases between. This CDR3 region has 13 residues.

CDR3 loop: CASSFGGGGNQPQHF. The DNA of the CDR3 is TGTGCCAGCAGCTTCGGAGGGGGCGGAAATCAGCCCCAGCATTTT. The V call is TRBV5-6, the J call TRBJ1-5; TRBD1 matches 7 bases. CDR3 size: 15 residues. The ends lost 2 bases at V and 4 bases at J; junction bases unmatched: 6. Germline V gene data show CDR1 as SGHDT and CDR2 as YYEEEE.

The chain links TRBV4-1 to TRBJ1-3, with D tentatively TRBD1 (6 bases). Trimming pared 1 base from V and 1 base from J, leaving 20 bases between. The CDR3 loop spans 19 amino acids. CDR1 is MGHRA and CDR2 is YSYEKL in the germline V gene. The CDR3 is CASSQGGLGGARSGNTIYF. DNA for the CDR3: TGCGCCAGCAGCCAAGGCGGTTTAGGGGGGGCTCGTTCTGGAAACACCATATATTTT.

This clone appeared a few times. This chain connects TRBV19 to TRBJ2-7; the D call may be TRBD1 or TRBD2 (5 bases each). The V gene lost 9 bases and the J gene lost 0 bases, with 12 bases spanning the gap. The CDR3 is 13 residues long. From germline, CDR1 is LNHDA and CDR2 SQIVND (reference sequence). In DNA form, the CDR3 reads TGTGCCAGCAGGGACGGGACCTCCTACGAGCAGTACTTC. Amino acids: CASRDGTSYEQYF.

The chain has TRBV28 and TRBJ2-7; D unresolved. V gave up 5 bases and J gave up 2 bases, with 13 bases separating them. This CDR3 contains 14 residues. The germline V gene has CDR1 MDHEN and CDR2 SYDVKM. The CDR3 DNA reads as TGTGCCAGCAGTGAGCTGGACGGAGCCTACGAGCAGTACTTC. Translating gives CASSELDGAYEQYF.

The V call is TRBV5-5, the J call TRBJ1-5; TRBD1 agrees at 8 bases. The CDR3 totals 15 residues. Trimming cost V 4 bases and J 7 bases; bases outside gene matches: 10. From germline, CDR1 is SGHKS and CDR2 YYEKEE (reference sequence). CDR3 bases: TGTGCCAGCAGCCCCCTCACAGGGGGAGAACAGCCCCAGCATTTT. This codes for CASSPLTGGEQPQHF.

The J gene is TRBJ2-3, the V gene TRBV5-4, with D possibly TRBD2 on 7 matching bases. Germline CDR1 and CDR2: SGHNT and YYREEE (reference sequence). V was clipped by 3 bases and J by 0 bases, with 14 bases between them. The CDR3 totals 16 residues. The CDR3 sequence is CASSSGRTVSTDTQYF. The CDR3 DNA sequence: TGTGCCAGCAGCTCCGGGAGGACAGTTAGCACAGATACGCAGTATTTT.

The chain combines TRBV15 with TRBJ2-1; weak D call: TRBD2 (5 bases). CDR1 is LNHNV and CDR2 is YYDKDF in the germline V gene (reference sequence). The CDR3 contains 13 residues. V lost 4 bases to trimming and J lost 8 bases, with 12 bases between them. Here the CDR3 reads CATSNGIMDEQFF. The CDR3 nucleotides are TGTGCCACCAGCAACGGGATTATGGATGAGCAGTTCTTC.

V gene TRBV25-1 combines with J gene TRBJ2-7; 12 bases are shared with TRBD2. This CDR3 is 14 amino acids long. V was pared by 10 bases and J by 9 bases, with 13 bases of the junction left unmatched. Germline values: CDR1 MGHDK, CDR2 SYGVNS. CDR3 in amino acids: CATRERLAGGRQYF. DNA for the CDR3: TGTGCCACTCGGGAGAGGCTAGCGGGAGGGCGGCAGTACTTC.

This clone was counted only a few times. The chain carries TRBV30 and TRBJ1-5; the match to TRBD1 covers 7 bases. J lost 7 bases, V lost 3 bases, and 12 bases had no gene match. This CDR3 is 15 amino acids long. Germline CDR1 and CDR2: GTSNPN and SVGIG (reference sequence). CDR3 amino acids: CAWSETGASGQPQHF. The DNA of the CDR3 is TGTGCCTGGAGCGAAACAGGGGCGAGCGGCCAGCCCCAGCATTTT.

The chain uses TRBV5-1 and TRBJ1-1; maybe TRBD1 (6 bases). This CDR3 comprises 14 residues. V lost 3 bases and J lost 0, with 9 bases in between. The germline gives CDR1 SGHRS, CDR2 YFSETQ. The DNA for the CDR3 is TGCGCCAGCAGCTCACAGGGACTGAACACTGAAGCTTTCTTT. Its protein is CASSSQGLNTEAFF.

This clone has only a few counts. This chain connects TRBV7-9 to TRBJ2-5; either TRBD1 or TRBD2 may supply D (5 bases each). V lost 5 bases, J lost 2 bases, and 12 bases lay in between. Germline CDR1 SEHNR, CDR2 FQNEAQ (reference sequence). The CDR3 is 14 amino acids. The CDR3 here is CASSPEGFQETQYF. The CDR3, as DNA: TGTGCCAGCAGCCCCGAGGGGTTTCAAGAGACCCAGTACTTC.

J is TRBJ2-2 and V is TRBV19; 7 positions agree with TRBD1. Trimming took 5 bases from V and 6 from J; bases not matched to a gene: 12. The CDR3 runs 16 residues. CDR1 LNHDA and CDR2 SQIVND come from the germline V gene (reference sequence). This CDR3 reads CASSSGTAQGAGELFF. The CDR3 coding sequence is TGTGCCAGTAGTTCAGGGACAGCCCAGGGGGCCGGGGAGCTGTTTTTT.

This clone was counted only a few times. J is TRBJ1-2 and V is TRBV27, with 9 nucleotides matching TRBD1. The CDR3 is 17 residues long. CDR1 and CDR2 from the germline V gene are MNHEY and SMNVEV (reference sequence). Trimming at V came to 0 bases and at J to 3 bases, leaving 8 bases not matched to a gene. Here the CDR3 reads CASSLSRETGGYYGYTF. CDR3 nucleotides: TGTGCCAGCAGTTTATCGAGAGAAACAGGGGGCTACTATGGCTACACCTTC.

This chain joins TRBV5-1 and TRBJ2-6, with 7 positions matching TRBD1. The CDR3 length is 17 residues. V shed 5 bases, J shed 0 bases, and the junction held 8 bases outside the gene matches. Germline assignment: CDR1 SGHRS and CDR2 YFSETQ. The CDR3 reads CASRTGDLASGANVLTF. Here the CDR3 DNA reads TGCGCCAGCAGAACAGGGGACCTTGCCTCTGGGGCCAACGTCCTGACTTTC.

The rearrangement joins TRBV28 to TRBJ1-5, with 10 bases identical to TRBD1. The CDR3 has 19 amino acids. Germline V gives CDR1 MDHEN, CDR2 SYDVKM. V lost 5 bases and J lost 2; bases outside the gene matches: 15. CDR3 region: CASSPHRGTGVLGNQPQHF. The CDR3 DNA is TGTGCCAGCAGTCCTCATCGTGGGACAGGGGTTCTTGGCAATCAGCCCCAGCATTTT.

The CDR3 bases are TGCGCCAGCAGCCCTAGGGTTCCAGGCCAGAACACTGAAGCTTTCTTT. Its translation: CASSPRVPGQNTEAFF. The genes are TRBV5-1 and TRBJ1-1; D ambiguous. Germline assignment: CDR1 SGHRS and CDR2 YFSETQ. The CDR3 consists of 16 residues. The ends were cut back, 4 bases at V and 1 base at J, with 17 bases in the middle.

The CDR3 region has the DNA TGTGCCAGCAGCTTAAGAGCTGTAAACGGACGCACCATATATTTT. Protein: CASSLRAVNGRTIYF. The rearrangement uses TRBV7-2 and TRBJ1-3; unclear D gene. The V gene lost 2 bases and the J gene lost 9 bases, with 17 bases spanning the gap. The CDR3 spans 15 residues. Germline V CDR1 and CDR2: SGHTA, FQGNSA. Combining the CDR3 with reference TRBV7-2 and TRBJ1-3 gives the whole variable domain GAGVSQSPSNKVTEKGKDVELRCDPISGHTALYWYRQSLGQGLEFLIYFQGNSAPDKSGLPSDRFSAERTGGSVSTLTIQRTQQEDSAVYLCASSLRAVNGRTIYFGEGSWLTVV.

The chain joins TRBV18 to TRBJ2-5; 7 nucleotides agree with TRBD2. The CDR3 extends over 12 amino acids. Germline assignment: CDR1 KGHSH and CDR2 LQKENI. Trimming removed 6 bases from V and 5 bases from J; junction bases left unmatched: 3. CDR3 bases: TGTGCCAGCTCGGCGGGGGTGGAGACCCAGTACTTC. Translating it yields CASSAGVETQYF.

This clone came up a few times. The chain employs TRBV2 and TRBJ1-6, with TRBD1 matching over 8 bases. This CDR3 region has 15 residues. V trimming: 3 bases; J trimming: 5 bases; junction bases outside the gene matches: 3. Germline assignment: CDR1 SNHLY and CDR2 FYNNEI. CDR3 DNA: TGTGCCAGCAGTGACCTGGGACAGGATAATTCACCCCTCCACTTT. The encoded protein is CASSDLGQDNSPLHF.

The chain carries TRBV21-1 and TRBJ1-5; the table's D call, TRBD1, has no DNA check behind it. TRBV21-1 is a listed pseudogene. The CDR3 runs to 14 residues. The CDR3 sequence: CASIRGNCYQPQHF. The CDR3 coding sequence is TGTGCCAGCATCAGGGGCAATTGCTATCAGCCCCAGCATTTT.

The V call is TRBV28, the J call TRBJ2-2, with unresolved D. This CDR3 spans 14 amino acids. V was pared by 7 bases and J by 0 bases, with 9 bases between. Germline-derived CDR1 and CDR2 are MDHEN and SYDVKM. The CDR3 loop is CASISETNTGELFF. The CDR3 region has the DNA TGTGCCAGCATTTCGGAGACGAACACCGGGGAGCTGTTTTTT.